This TCR beta chain was captured by sequencing in a study of identical twins. Looked up from germline, CDR1 is LGHNA and CDR2 is YSLEER. This CDR3 has 14 amino acids. Trimming took off 0 bases at V and 3 bases at J, with 8 bases between the two ends. Unique molecular identifiers were in the cDNA, with template-switch universal primer binding. One entry per CDR3 protein results from TCRdb running MiXCR on the 5' RACE reads. This table has about 190,000 distinct CDR3 sequences, more than 15% appearing once. Ten or more counts support this clonotype. This sample also belongs to another study, concerning T cells expressing NK-cell markers. That work contributes: Among eight sequenced donors, seven carried HCMV seropositivity while one was seronegative.

Sequences were obtained from CD8+ T cells sorted from blood. This sequence was found in a woman between 18 and 29 years old in good health. V usage is TRBV4-3 and J usage is TRBJ2-5; no definite D call. The CDR3 sequence: CASSQEWGEETQYF. CDR3 in DNA: TGCGCCAGCAGCCAAGAGTGGGGTGAAGAGACCCAGTACTTC.